This TCR beta chain was captured in a study of CD4 T cells in relation to SARS-CoV-2 and coronaviruses. Whole-study results and caveats: The assay detects memory recall responses, not culture-primed primary responses.

The CDR3 loop spans 14 amino acids. CDR1 MNHNS and CDR2 SASEGT come from the germline V gene. With V trimmed by 2 bases and J by 3 bases, 3 bases remained unmatched. In regard to this clone: Its antigen is unidentified.

TCRdb's copy holds only in-frame clones and misses some; the assay was immunoSEQ multiplex PCR. The sample lists some 65,000 clones, over 70% occurring once. CD4+ T cells from unexposed donors were obtained before the COVID-19 pandemic (2011-2018). The V and J genes are TRBV6-1 and TRBJ2-7; 8 positions agree with TRBD1. This receptor was taken from a human donor in good health. Input material: memory CD4+ T cells from PBMCs. The CDR3 spells CASSERGTGYEQYF. In nucleotides, the CDR3 is TGTGCCAGCAGTGAAAGGGGGACAGGCTACGAGCAGTACTTC.